A single sample is the source of the 7 T cell receptor beta chains below, sequenced in a study of blood T cell repertoires in COVID-19. The data were produced by immunoSEQ multiplex PCR, yet TCRdb's version contains in-frame clones alone and is incomplete. The sample shows about 270,000 clones, nearly 85% of them seen only once. Sequenced sample: peripheral blood. These receptors all come from a human donor in a cohort sampled during active COVID-19.

The rearrangement uses TRBV5-6 and TRBJ1-5, with D perhaps TRBD1 (6 bases). Trimming removed 1 base from V and 7 bases from J, with 12 bases in between. CDR3 size: 14 residues. Per germline, CDR1 SGHDT and CDR2 YYEEEE. CDR3 in DNA: TGTGCCAGCAGCTTGTTCCAGGGGAACCAGCCCCAGCATTTT. Translated: CASSLFQGNQPQHF.

This clone occurred once. CDR3 in DNA: TGTGCCAGCAGCTTGGCTAGCGGGGGCACTCCTAGCACAGATACGCAGTATTTT. It specifies CASSLASGGTPSTDTQYF. The chain couples TRBV5-6 to TRBJ2-3; 10 bases fit TRBD2. The CDR3 contains 18 residues. Germline V CDR1 and CDR2: SGHDT, YYEEEE. Germline trimming cut 0 bases from V and 0 bases from J; bases unmatched to any gene: 7.

The V call is TRBV18, the J call TRBJ2-2; TRBD1 matches 7 bases. Germline V CDR1 and CDR2: KGHSH, LQKENI. With V trimmed by 6 bases and J by 6 bases, 4 bases remained unmatched. The CDR3 spans 13 residues. CDR3 sequence: CASSFQGAGELFF. CDR3 sequence (DNA): TGTGCCAGCTCCTTCCAGGGGGCCGGGGAGCTGTTTTTT. Combining the CDR3 with reference TRBV18 and TRBJ2-2 gives the whole variable domain NAGVMQNPRHLVRRRGQEARLRCSPMKGHSHVYWYRQLPEEGLKFMVYLQKENIIDESGMPKERFSAEFPKEGPSILRIQQVVRGDSAAYFCASSFQGAGELFFGEGSRLTVL.

This clone was detected once. This chain links TRBV5-4 with TRBJ2-2; D ambiguous. CDR1 SGHNT and CDR2 YYREEE come from the germline V gene (reference sequence). V lost 0 bases, J lost 5 bases, and 8 bases lay in between. The CDR3 covers 14 residues. The chain's CDR3 is CASSLAQQTGELFF. CDR3 sequence (DNA): TGTGCCAGCAGCTTGGCACAGCAAACCGGGGAGCTGTTTTTT. Drawing the rest from reference TRBV5-4 and TRBJ2-2, the complete variable domain is ETGVTQSPTHLIKTRGQQVTLRCSSQSGHNTVSWYQQALGQGPQFIFQYYREEENGRGNFPPRFSGLQFPNYSSELNVNALELDDSALYLCASSLAQQTGELFFGEGSRLTVL.

This clone has only one observation. The chain has TRBV28 and TRBJ2-5; 10 nucleotides agree with TRBD2. Trimming at V came to 5 bases and at J to 5 bases, leaving 14 bases not matched to a gene. Germline V CDR1 and CDR2: MDHEN, SYDVKM. The CDR3 is 17 amino acids. The CDR3 sequence: CASSVLAGTSDGETQYF. CDR3 in DNA: TGTGCCAGCAGTGTCCTAGCCGGGACTAGCGACGGGGAGACCCAGTACTTC.

The chain carries TRBV11-3 and TRBJ1-1; D is uncertain. V was trimmed by 1 base and J by 8 bases, leaving 11 bases between them. CDR3 size: 13 residues. The germline V gene has CDR1 SGHNT and CDR2 YENEEA. Written as DNA, the CDR3 is TGTGCCAGCAGCTTAGGAGAGGGCCGCGAAGCTTTCTTT. It codes for CASSLGEGREAFF.

V usage is TRBV5-6 and J usage is TRBJ2-5; D perhaps matches TRBD2 (7 bases). Germline CDR1 reads SGHDT; CDR2 reads YYEEEE. There are 15 residues in the CDR3. Trimming took 3 bases from V and 4 from J, leaving 16 bases between them. CDR3 coding DNA: TGTGCCAGCAGCTGGATAGGGGGGGTCCGAGAGACCCAGTACTTC. Protein sequence: CASSWIGGVRETQYF.